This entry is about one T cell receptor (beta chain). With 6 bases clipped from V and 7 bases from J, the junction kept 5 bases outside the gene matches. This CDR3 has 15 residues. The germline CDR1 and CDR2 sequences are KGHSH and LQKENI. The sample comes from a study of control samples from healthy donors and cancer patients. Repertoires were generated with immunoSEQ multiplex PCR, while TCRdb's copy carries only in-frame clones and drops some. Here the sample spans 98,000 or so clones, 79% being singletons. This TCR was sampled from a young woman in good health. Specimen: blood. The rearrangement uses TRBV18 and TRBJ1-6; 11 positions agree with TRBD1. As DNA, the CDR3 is TGTGCCAGCTCGGCCGGGACAGGGGGGAATTCACCCCTCCACTTT. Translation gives CASSAGTGGNSPLHF.